These 5 T cell receptor beta chains share one sample of origin, sequenced in a study of blood T cell repertoires in COVID-19. The table came from immunoSEQ multiplex PCR; TCRdb's copy has only in-frame clones and leaves some out. The profile shows about 120,000 clones, around 83% of them singletons. The sample consisted of peripheral blood. Receptor source: a middle-aged man with acute or convalescent COVID-19.

The chain recombines TRBV24-1 with TRBJ2-1; D gene ambiguous. The CDR3 loop spans 16 amino acids. V lost 11 bases and J 0 bases, leaving 19 bases between the germline ends. Germline V gives CDR1 KGHDR, CDR2 SFDVKD. As DNA, the CDR3 is TGTGCCAACGGAAACCAAAACTATTTCTCCTACAATGAGCAGTTCTTC. Translated: CANGNQNYFSYNEQFF.

This sequence joins TRBV29-1 and TRBJ2-7; 7 nucleotides align to TRBD2. CDR3 size: 14 residues. The germline CDR1 and CDR2 sequences are SQVTM and ANQGSEA. Trimming removed 6 bases from V and 0 bases from J; junction bases left unmatched: 8. The CDR3 reads CSVPKRESSYEQYF. CDR3 DNA: TGCAGCGTCCCGAAGCGGGAAAGCTCCTACGAGCAGTACTTC.

The gene calls are TRBV28 and TRBJ2-3; the D is unclear. CDR3 length: 14 residues. Between the trimmed V and J ends, which lost 6 bases and 0 bases, there was a span of 10 bases. The germline V gene has CDR1 MDHEN and CDR2 SYDVKM. The chain's CDR3 is CASRPGSSTDTQYF. The DNA for the CDR3 is TGTGCCAGCAGACCCGGGTCCAGCACAGATACGCAGTATTTT.

The chain combines TRBV6-5 with TRBJ2-7; D call uncertain. The CDR3 runs 14 residues. Germline CDR1 MNHEY, CDR2 SVGAGI. V shed 6 bases and J shed 4 bases, with 16 bases lying between them. The CDR3 reads CASRGDGGYYEQYF. CDR3 coding DNA: TGTGCCAGCAGAGGTGACGGCGGCTATTACGAGCAGTACTTC.

This chain links TRBV7-3 with TRBJ2-3; weak D call: TRBD2 (6 bases). The CDR3 length is 15 residues. CDR1 is SGHTA and CDR2 is FQGTGA in the germline V gene. V was trimmed by 5 bases and J by 0 bases, leaving 12 bases between them. The chain's CDR3 is CASSPQGLSTDTQYF. Here the CDR3 DNA reads TGTGCCAGCAGCCCCCAGGGACTTAGCACAGATACGCAGTATTTT.